The rows below give T cell receptor beta chains drawn from one sample of a study of T cell responses to AZD1222 COVID-19 vaccine. Sequencing used immunoSEQ multiplex PCR; TCRdb keeps in-frame clones, though not all of them. Here the sample spans roughly 140,000 clones, 80% to 95% being singletons. The sample consisted of peripheral blood, taken 28 days after the second AZD1222 dose. The receptors shown here come from an adult who received the AZD1222 COVID-19 vaccine. Each CDR3 is given with its conserved first and last residue. A D gene is named only where the DNA matches it firmly. Expanded clones are given a class, and other clones once, few, many or no size at all.

>.|TRBJ1-1|.|TRBV5-4
TGTGCCAGCAGCTCCACAGAGAACACTGAAGCTTTCTTT
CASSSTENTEAFF
>.|TRBJ2-3|TRBD2|TRBV10-1
TGCGCCAGCAGTGAGGGCGGGAGTAACACAGATACGCAGTATTTT
CASSEGGSNTDTQYF
>.|TRBJ1-3|.|TRBV9
TGTGCCAGCAGCCCACCGACCACGTGGGGCTCTGGAAACACCATATATTTT
CASSPPTTWGSGNTIYF
>.|TRBJ1-4|.|TRBV18
TGTGCCAGCTCACCGGCAGTGTCTAATGAAAAACTGTTTTTT
CASSPAVSNEKLFF
>.|TRBJ2-2|TRBD2|TRBV4-1
TGCGCCAGCAGCCAACCACTAGCGGGAGGGCCGGTCGGGGAGCTGTTTTTT
CASSQPLAGGPVGELFF
>.|TRBJ1-3|TRBD1|TRBV3-1/TRBV3-2
TGTGCCAGCAGCCATACAGGGGGCTCTGGAAACACCATATATTTT
CASSHTGGSGNTIYF
>.|TRBJ2-7|.|TRBV7-2
TGTGCCAGCAGCTTAGAGTTCACCCGCTCCTACGAGCAGTACTTC
CASSLEFTRSYEQYF
>.|TRBJ1-5|TRBD1|TRBV6-6
TGTGCCAGCAGCCCCCGGACAGGGGGAAATCAGCCCCAGCATTTT
CASSPRTGGNQPQHF
>few|TRBJ2-2|.|TRBV28
TGTGCCAGCACCCACGAGTCCACCGGGGAGCTGTTTTTT
CASTHESTGELFF
>.|TRBJ2-7|TRBD1|TRBV4-2
TGTGCCAGCAGCCAAGCATCCGGGACAGGGCGCGAGCAGTACTTC
CASSQASGTGREQYF
>.|TRBJ2-5|TRBD1|TRBV24-1
TGTGCCACCAGTGATTACCGGGACAGGGGTTACGAGACCCAGTACTTC
CATSDYRDRGYETQYF
>.|TRBJ1-5|.|TRBV5-1
TGCGCCAGCAGCTTGTTAGGGGGTAGCAATCAGCCCCAGCATTTT
CASSLLGGSNQPQHF
>.|TRBJ2-1|.|TRBV5-6
TGTGCCAGCAGCTTGGCAATTGACAATGAGCAGTTCTTC
CASSLAIDNEQFF
>.|TRBJ2-5|TRBD1|TRBV9
TGTGCCAGCAGCGCGTCCGGGACAGGGTTCTTGGAGACCCAGTACTTC
CASSASGTGFLETQYF
>.|TRBJ1-5|TRBD1|TRBV5-1
TGCGCCAGCAGCCCGACAGGGGGCGTTCAGCCCCAGCATTTT
CASSPTGGVQPQHF
>.|TRBJ2-7|.|TRBV24-1
TGTGCCACAGCCGTCGGGCACGAGCAGTACTTC
CATAVGHEQYF
>.|TRBJ2-1|.|TRBV10-1
TGCGCCAGCAGTGACGACTCAAGCAATGAGCAGTTCTTC
CASSDDSSNEQFF
>.|TRBJ1-5|.|TRBV25-1
TGTGCCAGCAGTGCTGACAGCTCATATCAGCCCCAGCATTTT
CASSADSSYQPQHF
>once|TRBJ1-1|.|TRBV4-1
TGCGCCAGCAGCCAAGAGGACAGTCGAGCTGGCATGAACACTGAAGCTTTCTTT
CASSQEDSRAGMNTEAFF
>.|TRBJ1-2|TRBD1|TRBV7-9
TGTGCCAGCAGCCTCGGGACAGGGGGCGATGGCTATGGCTACACCTTC
CASSLGTGGDGYGYTF